This entry lists 8 T cell receptor beta chains sequenced from one sample in a study of identical twins. TCRdb independently ran MiXCR on the 5' RACE reads; one entry per CDR3 protein. The top ten clones hold around 1.9% of a sample with more than 650,000 distinct CDR3 sequences, roughly 6% of them seen once. Input material: naive T cells sorted from blood. These receptors originate from a man aged 18 to 35 in good health.

This clonotype was picked up many times. The chain couples TRBV28 to TRBJ2-7, with TRBD1 matching 10 bases. The CDR3 sequence is 15 residues long. V shed 6 bases and J 4 bases; nucleotides not matched to a gene: 9. Germline CDR1 and CDR2: MDHEN and SYDVKM. The CDR3 loop reads CASRLPGQGRYEQYF. In DNA, the CDR3 is TGTGCCAGCAGACTCCCGGGACAGGGGAGGTACGAGCAGTACTTC.

This clonotype was recorded at least ten times. V gene TRBV7-3 combines with J gene TRBJ2-1, with D possibly matching TRBD2 (6 bases). Germline V gene data show CDR1 as SGHTA and CDR2 as FQGTGA. Trimming pared 5 bases from V and 9 bases from J, leaving 23 bases between. The CDR3 extends over 16 amino acids. The CDR3 region is CASSPQPGLPGGEQFF. Here the CDR3 DNA reads TGTGCCAGCAGCCCACAGCCGGGACTTCCCGGAGGTGAGCAGTTCTTC. The entire variable domain, with the rest obtained from reference TRBV7-3 and TRBJ2-1, is as follows: GAGVSQTPSNKVTEKGKYVELRCDPISGHTALYWYRQSLGQGPEFLIYFQGTGAADDSGLPNDRFFAVRPEGSVSTLKIQRTERGDSAVYLCASSPQPGLPGGEQFFGPGTRLTVL.

This clonotype was recorded at least ten times. This chain links TRBV7-2 with TRBJ2-7; 7 nucleotides line up with TRBD2. The CDR3 is made up of 14 amino acids. Looked up from germline, CDR1 is SGHTA and CDR2 is FQGNSA. With V trimmed by 1 base and J by 7 bases, 7 bases remained unmatched. Here the CDR3 reads CASSLGGLGGEQYF. DNA of the CDR3: TGTGCCAGCAGCTTAGGTGGACTCGGGGGGGAGCAGTACTTC.

This clonotype has more than one count but fewer than ten. The chain recombines TRBV2 with TRBJ2-2, with D possibly matching TRBD1 (6 bases). The V and J ends lost 4 bases and 6 bases respectively, with 12 bases between them. The CDR3 sequence is 14 residues long. The germline CDR1 and CDR2 sequences are SNHLY and FYNNEI. The CDR3 DNA sequence: TGTGCCAGCAGTGTCAACAGGGACCCCGGGGAGCTGTTTTTT. It codes for CASSVNRDPGELFF.

This clonotype was observed at least ten times. The chain recombines TRBV12-3 or TRBV12-4 with TRBJ2-3; maybe TRBD1 (5 bases). V was cut by 4 bases and J by 1 base, with 9 bases left in between. CDR3 length: 14 residues. CDR3 amino acids: CASSSGSGTDTQYF. Here the CDR3 DNA reads TGTGCCAGCAGTTCAGGGTCAGGCACAGATACGCAGTATTTT.

This clonotype appeared many times. This chain links TRBV18 with TRBJ2-1; 8 nucleotides line up with TRBD1. Germline lookup yields CDR1 KGHSH and CDR2 LQKENI. The CDR3 loop spans 14 amino acids. J was trimmed by 12 bases and V by 1 base; bases with no gene match: 8. The CDR3 is CASSPRDRSGLQFF. In DNA, the CDR3 is TGTGCCAGCTCACCACGGGACAGGTCGGGTTTGCAGTTCTTC.

This clonotype was seen at least ten times. The V and J genes are TRBV29-1 and TRBJ2-5; 8 nucleotides match TRBD1. With 3 bases clipped from V and 3 bases from J, the junction kept 9 bases outside the gene matches. CDR3 length: 15 amino acids. Per germline, CDR1 SQVTM and CDR2 ANQGSEA. In DNA, the CDR3 is TGCAGCGTTGAGGTGGCAGGGGGCGTAGAAGAGACCCAGTACTTC. It translates to CSVEVAGGVEETQYF.

The rearrangement joins TRBV10-1 to TRBJ2-1, with 9 bases aligning to TRBD2. This CDR3 contains 15 residues. Germline values: CDR1 WNHNN, CDR2 SYGVQD (reference sequence). Trimming cost V 3 bases and J 8 bases; bases outside gene matches: 8. The DNA for the CDR3 is TGCGCCAGCAGTGACCAGCGGGAGGACCTGTATGAGCAGTTCTTC. It is translated as CASSDQREDLYEQFF.